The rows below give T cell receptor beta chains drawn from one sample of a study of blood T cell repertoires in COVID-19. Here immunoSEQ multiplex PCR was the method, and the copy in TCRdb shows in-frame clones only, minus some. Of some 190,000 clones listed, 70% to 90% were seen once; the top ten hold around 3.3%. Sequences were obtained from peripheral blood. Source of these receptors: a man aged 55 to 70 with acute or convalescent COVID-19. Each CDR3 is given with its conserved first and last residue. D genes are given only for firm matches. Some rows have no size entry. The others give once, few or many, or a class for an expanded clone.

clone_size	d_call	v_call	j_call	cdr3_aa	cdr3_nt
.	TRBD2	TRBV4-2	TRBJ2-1	CASSTGTSRIRQFF	TGTGCCAGCAGTACCGGGACTAGCAGGATACGGCAGTTCTTC
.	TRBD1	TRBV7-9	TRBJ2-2	CASSLVLGTGATGELFF	TGTGCCAGCAGCTTAGTTTTGGGGACAGGCGCGACCGGGGAGCTGTTTTTT
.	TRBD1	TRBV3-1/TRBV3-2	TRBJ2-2	CASSPQGAGTGELFF	TGTGCCAGCAGCCCACAGGGGGCGGGAACCGGGGAGCTGTTTTTT
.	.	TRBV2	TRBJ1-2	CASRETETNGYTF	TGTGCCAGCAGGGAGACAGAGACGAATGGCTACACCTTC
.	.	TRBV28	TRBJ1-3	CASDSPRHTIYF	TGTGCCAGCGACTCCCCAAGGCACACCATATATTTT
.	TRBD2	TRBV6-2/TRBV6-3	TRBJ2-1	CASSPLRGGGIGSYNEQFF	TGTGCCAGCAGCCCCCTTCGGGGCGGGGGGATAGGATCCTACAATGAGCAGTTCTTC
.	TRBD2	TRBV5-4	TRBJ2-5	CASSPGGGETQYF	TGTGCCAGCAGCCCTGGGGGGGGAGAGACCCAGTACTTC
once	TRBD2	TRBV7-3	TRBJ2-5	CASSLKGGRSETQYF	TGTGCCAGCAGCTTAAAGGGCGGGAGGTCAGAGACCCAGTACTTC
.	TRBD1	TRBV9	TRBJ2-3	CASSPTGWTGGNGITDTQYF	TGTGCCAGCAGCCCGACAGGGTGGACAGGGGGAAATGGGATTACAGATACGCAGTATTTT
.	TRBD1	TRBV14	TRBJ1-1	CASSRVRQGVAFF	TGTGCCAGCAGCCGGGTAAGACAGGGCGTCGCTTTCTTT
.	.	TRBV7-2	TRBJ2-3	CASSLATGVSTDTQYF	TGTGCCAGCAGCCTTGCAACGGGAGTATCGACAGATACGCAGTATTTT
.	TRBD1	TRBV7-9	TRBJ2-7	CASSDRDRGLSSEQYF	TGTGCCAGCAGCGACCGGGACAGGGGGCTGTCTAGCGAGCAGTACTTC
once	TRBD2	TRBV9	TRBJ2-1	CASSATSGYNEQFF	TGTGCCAGCAGCGCGACTAGCGGATACAATGAGCAGTTCTTC
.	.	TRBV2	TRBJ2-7	CASSLSSYEQYF	TGTGCCAGCAGCCTATCCTCCTACGAGCAGTACTTC
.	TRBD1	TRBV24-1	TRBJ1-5	CATSVSGGVSQPQHF	TGTGCCACCAGTGTTTCAGGGGGTGTTTCTCAGCCCCAGCATTTT
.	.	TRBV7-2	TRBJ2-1	CASSLQRSSYNEQFF	TGTGCCAGCAGCTTACAGCGGAGCTCCTACAATGAGCAGTTCTTC
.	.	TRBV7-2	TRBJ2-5	CASSLHWRGQETQYF	TGTGCCAGCAGCCTCCATTGGAGGGGTCAGGAGACCCAGTACTTC
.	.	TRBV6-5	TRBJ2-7	CASSRGGGNYEQYF	TGTGCCAGCAGTCGAGGGGGGGGAAACTACGAGCAGTACTTC
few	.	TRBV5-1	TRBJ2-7	CASSLGGLREQYF	TGCGCCAGCAGCTTGGGGGGACTTCGCGAGCAGTACTTC
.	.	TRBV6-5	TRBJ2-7	CASSWTAGWAYEQYF	TGTGCCAGCAGCTGGACAGCCGGTTGGGCCTACGAGCAGTACTTC
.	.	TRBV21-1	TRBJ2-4	CASSKGVGFGANRIRAKNIQYF	.
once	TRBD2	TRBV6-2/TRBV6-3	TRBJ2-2	CASSYAAGGTNTGELFF	TGTGCCAGCAGTTACGCGGCGGGAGGGACGAACACCGGGGAGCTGTTTTTT
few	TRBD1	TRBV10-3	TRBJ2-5	CAISPGQGALETQYF	TGTGCCATCAGTCCGGGACAGGGGGCGTTGGAGACCCAGTACTTC
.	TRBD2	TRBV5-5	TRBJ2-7	CASSFETSGNSYEQYF	TGTGCCAGCAGCTTCGAGACTAGCGGGAACTCCTACGAGCAGTACTTC
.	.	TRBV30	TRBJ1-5	CAWSVLGNQPQHF	TGTGCCTGGAGTGTCTTAGGCAATCAGCCCCAGCATTTT
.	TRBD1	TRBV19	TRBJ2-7	CATSGTEAYEQYF	TGTGCCACCTCCGGGACAGAAGCCTACGAGCAGTACTTC
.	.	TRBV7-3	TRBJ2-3	CASGQASTDTQYF	TGTGCCAGCGGGCAGGCTAGCACAGATACGCAGTATTTT
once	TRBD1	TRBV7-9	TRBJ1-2	CASSSTGVGYGYTF	TGTGCCAGCAGCTCTACAGGGGTGGGCTATGGCTACACCTTC
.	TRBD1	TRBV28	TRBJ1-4	CASSWHLKLTGDYGEDEKLFF	TGTGCCAGCAGTTGGCACTTAAAGCTAACAGGGGATTATGGAGAAGATGAAAAACTGTTTTTT
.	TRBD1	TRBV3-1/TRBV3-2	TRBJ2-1	CASSRGTGGRNNEQFF	TGTGCCAGCAGCCGCGGGACAGGAGGCCGTAACAATGAGCAGTTCTTC
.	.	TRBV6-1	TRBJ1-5	CASSEGGGGNQPQHF	TGTGCCAGCAGTGAGGGAGGGGGTGGCAATCAGCCCCAGCATTTT
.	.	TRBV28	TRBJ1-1	CASRAQGRGEAFF	TGTGCCAGCAGGGCACAGGGTAGGGGTGAAGCTTTCTTT
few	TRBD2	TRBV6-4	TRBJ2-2	CASSPGGSTGELFF	TGTGCCAGTTCCCCTGGCGGGAGTACCGGGGAGCTGTTTTTT
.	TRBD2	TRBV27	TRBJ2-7	CASSGSGRGSYEQYF	TGTGCCAGCAGTGGTAGCGGGAGAGGGTCCTACGAGCAGTACTTC
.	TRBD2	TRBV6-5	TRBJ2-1	CASRGTSGRLGEQFF	TGTGCCAGCAGAGGGACTAGCGGCCGGTTAGGTGAGCAGTTCTTC
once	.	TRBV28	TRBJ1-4	CASSSPSRKLFF	TGTGCCAGCAGTTCTCCATCTAGGAAACTGTTTTTT
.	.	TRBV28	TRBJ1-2	CASSPTVLNYGYTF	TGTGCCAGCAGTCCAACAGTACTTAACTATGGCTACACCTTC
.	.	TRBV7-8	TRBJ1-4	CASSSQGLGNEKLFF	TGTGCCAGCAGCTCACAGGGTTTGGGTAATGAAAAACTGTTTTTT
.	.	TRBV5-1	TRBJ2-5	CASSLGVAENQETQYF	TGCGCCAGCAGCTTGGGTGTAGCGGAAAACCAAGAGACCCAGTACTTC
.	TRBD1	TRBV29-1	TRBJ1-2	CSVGGQGGVYGYTF	TGCAGCGTCGGCGGACAGGGAGGTGTCTATGGCTACACCTTC
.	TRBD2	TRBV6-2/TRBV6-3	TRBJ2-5	CASSYGLAVEETQYF	TGTGCCAGCAGTTACGGACTAGCGGTCGAAGAGACCCAGTACTTC
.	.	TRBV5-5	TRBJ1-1	CASSPTDRMNTEAFF	TGTGCCAGCAGCCCGACAGATAGGATGAACACTGAAGCTTTCTTT
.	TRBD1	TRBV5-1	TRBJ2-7	CASSLNVPGQSTRYEQYF	TGCGCCAGCAGCTTGAATGTCCCGGGACAGTCTACTAGGTACGAGCAGTACTTC
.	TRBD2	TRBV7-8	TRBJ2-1	CASSSTGTSGRGSYNEQFF	TGTGCCAGCAGCTCTACGGGGACTAGCGGGAGGGGATCTTACAATGAGCAGTTCTTC
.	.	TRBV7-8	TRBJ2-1	CASSLDGSSYNEQFF	TGTGCCAGCAGCTTAGACGGGAGCTCCTACAATGAGCAGTTCTTC